The present T cell receptor (beta chain) was sequenced within a study of CD8 T cells in Susac syndrome. General observations from the study: The CD4+ T cell repertoires that were profiled in Susac syndrome showed no clonal expansion.

Reverse transcription of about 0.45 to 1 ug RNA was performed with random hexamers. Amplification of TCR beta CDR3 used immunoSEQ multiplex PCR across 54 Vbeta and 13 Jbeta. TCRdb re-called the immunoSEQ multiplex PCR reads through MiXCR, storing one row per CDR3 protein. The table lists under 200,000 distinct CDR3 sequences, under 95% of them singletons. Germline CDR1 reads SGHRS; CDR2 reads YFSETQ. The CDR3 loop spans 13 amino acids. V was cut by 0 bases and J by 3 bases, with 7 bases left in between. On this clonotype itself: Antigen: not known.

The chain carries TRBV5-1 and TRBJ2-7; no reliable D call. Sequencing was done on a sample of CD4+ T cells from PBMCs. The receptor was derived from a human donor with Susac syndrome. CDR3 nucleotide sequence: TGCGCCAGCAGCTTGGAACAGTACTACGAGCAGTACTTC. Amino acid sequence: CASSLEQYYEQYF.